A selection of T cell receptor beta chains follows, all from one sample in a study of T cell responses to AZD1222 COVID-19 vaccine. Assay used: immunoSEQ multiplex PCR; TCRdb lists only in-frame clones, some missing. Among some 100,000 clones listed, around nine tenths were seen once. Material: peripheral blood, obtained on day 0 of AZD1222 vaccination. All receptors come from an adult in good health. The CDR3 runs from the conserved cysteine through the conserved F or W. The D gene is left open where the match is weak. Where a row states a size, it is once, few, many or the class of an expanded clone; other rows omit it.

V: TRBV6-5
size: -
D: TRBD2
J: TRBJ2-5
CDR3: CASSYGSGPGVETQYF
DNA: TGTGCCAGCAGTTACGGTAGCGGGCCCGGCGTGGAGACCCAGTACTTC

V: TRBV18
size: -
D: -
J: TRBJ1-5
CDR3: CASSPSTGSNQPQHF
DNA: TGTGCCAGCTCACCATCGACAGGTAGCAATCAGCCCCAGCATTTT

V: TRBV7-8
size: -
D: -
J: TRBJ1-1
CDR3: CASSLGLRSEAFF
DNA: TGTGCCAGCAGCTTAGGTCTAAGGAGCGAAGCTTTCTTT

V: TRBV6-2/TRBV6-3
size: -
D: -
J: TRBJ2-7
CDR3: CASSYSKVSYEQYF
DNA: TGTGCCAGCAGTTACTCGAAGGTGTCCTACGAGCAGTACTTC

V: TRBV19
size: once
D: TRBD1
J: TRBJ1-2
CDR3: CASSIKSGQGAYGYTF
DNA: TGTGCCAGTAGTATAAAATCAGGACAGGGGGCTTACGGCTACACCTTC

V: TRBV19
size: -
D: TRBD2
J: TRBJ2-2
CDR3: CASSPGLAGGPITGELFF
DNA: TGTGCCAGTAGTCCGGGACTAGCGGGAGGGCCTATCACCGGGGAGCTGTTTTTT

V: TRBV12-3/TRBV12-4
size: -
D: TRBD1
J: TRBJ2-7
CDR3: CASAWDRPYEQYF
DNA: TGTGCCAGTGCATGGGACAGACCCTACGAGCAGTACTTC

V: TRBV5-1
size: -
D: TRBD1
J: TRBJ1-3
CDR3: CASSLLGQGGNTIYF
DNA: TGCGCCAGCAGCCTCTTAGGACAGGGTGGAAACACCATATATTTT

V: TRBV5-6
size: -
D: -
J: TRBJ1-5
CDR3: CASSYGTHSNQPQHF
DNA: TGTGCCAGCAGCTACGGGACACATAGCAATCAGCCCCAGCATTTT

V: TRBV7-9
size: few
D: -
J: TRBJ1-6
CDR3: CASSLNPSGDSPLHF
DNA: TGTGCCAGCAGCTTAAATCCATCAGGGGATTCACCCCTCCACTTT

V: TRBV6-5
size: -
D: TRBD1
J: TRBJ1-1
CDR3: CASSYSDRRTEAFF
DNA: TGTGCCAGCAGTTACTCGGACAGGCGCACTGAAGCTTTCTTT

V: TRBV7-9
size: -
D: TRBD1
J: TRBJ2-7
CDR3: CASSSRDSVTYEQYF
DNA: TGTGCCAGCAGCTCCAGGGACAGCGTTACCTACGAGCAGTACTTC

V: TRBV9
size: -
D: -
J: TRBJ1-2
CDR3: CASSPQTGGYGYTF
DNA: TGTGCCAGCAGCCCACAGACAGGCGGGTATGGCTACACCTTC

V: TRBV19
size: -
D: TRBD1
J: TRBJ1-2
CDR3: CASSPDRAGYYGYTF
DNA: TGTGCCAGTAGTCCCGACAGGGCGGGGTACTATGGCTACACCTTC

V: TRBV5-1
size: -
D: -
J: TRBJ2-3
CDR3: CASSLARGTDTQYF
DNA: TGCGCCAGCAGCTTGGCCCGGGGGACAGATACGCAGTATTTT